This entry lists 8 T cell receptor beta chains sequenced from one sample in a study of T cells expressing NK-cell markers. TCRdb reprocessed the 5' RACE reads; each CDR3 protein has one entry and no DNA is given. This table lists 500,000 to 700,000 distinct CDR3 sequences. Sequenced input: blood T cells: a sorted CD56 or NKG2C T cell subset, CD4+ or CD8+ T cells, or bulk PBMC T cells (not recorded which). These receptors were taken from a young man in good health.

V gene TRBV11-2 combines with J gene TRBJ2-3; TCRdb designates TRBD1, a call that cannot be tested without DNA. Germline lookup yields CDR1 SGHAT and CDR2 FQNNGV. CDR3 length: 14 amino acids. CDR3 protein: CASSLPGLGDTQYF.

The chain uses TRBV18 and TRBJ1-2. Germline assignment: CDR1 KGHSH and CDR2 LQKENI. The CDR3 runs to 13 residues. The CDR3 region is CASSSGTSTGYTF.

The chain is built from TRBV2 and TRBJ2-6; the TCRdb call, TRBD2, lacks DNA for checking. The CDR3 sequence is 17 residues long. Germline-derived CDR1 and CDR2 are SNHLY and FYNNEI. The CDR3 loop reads CARSGLAGSSGANVLTF.

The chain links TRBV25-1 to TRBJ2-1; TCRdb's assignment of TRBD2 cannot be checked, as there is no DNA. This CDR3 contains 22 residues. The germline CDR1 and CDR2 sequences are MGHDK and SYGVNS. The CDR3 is CASSYTEPTGTSGRSSYNEQFF.

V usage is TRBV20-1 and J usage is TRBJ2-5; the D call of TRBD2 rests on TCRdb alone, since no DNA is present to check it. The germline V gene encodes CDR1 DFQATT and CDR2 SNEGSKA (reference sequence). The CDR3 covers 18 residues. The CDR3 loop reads CSAPAGTSDPRNGETQYF.

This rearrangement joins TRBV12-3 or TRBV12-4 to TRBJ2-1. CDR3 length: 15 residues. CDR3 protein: CASSLSGSSYNEQFF.

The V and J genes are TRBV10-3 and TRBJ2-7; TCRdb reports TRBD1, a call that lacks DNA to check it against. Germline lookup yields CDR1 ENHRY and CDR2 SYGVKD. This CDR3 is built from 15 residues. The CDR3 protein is CAISEQDRGGYEQYF.

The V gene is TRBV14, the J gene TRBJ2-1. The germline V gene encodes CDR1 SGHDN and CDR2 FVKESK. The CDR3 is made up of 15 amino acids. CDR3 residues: CASRVLDGPYNEQFF.